The 13 T cell receptor beta chains reported below all come from one sample, sequenced in a study of shared clonotypes between healthy human individuals. Profiling relied on immunoSEQ multiplex PCR, and the TCRdb table lists in-frame clones only, not all of them. The table has about 2 million clones, about 95% seen once. Naive CD8 isolation took CD45RO-negative cells positively selected for CCR7 and excluded terminally differentiated effector memory CD45RA+ cells. Sequencing used naive CD8+ T cells sorted from blood. These TCRs come from a man between 18 and 29 years old in good health.

This CDR3 reads CSVEEGASGKYF. The DNA for the CDR3 is TGCAGCGTTGAAGAAGGAGCTAGCGGGAAGTATTTT. This chain joins TRBV29-1 and TRBJ2-3, with TRBD2 matching 9 bases. This CDR3 has 12 amino acids. V shed 0 bases, J shed 13 bases, and the junction held 5 bases outside the gene matches. Germline V lookup: CDR1 SQVTM, CDR2 ANQGSEA.

V is TRBV14 and J is TRBJ2-1, with D possibly being TRBD1 or TRBD2 (5 bases each). Trimming shortened V by 5 bases and J by 6 bases, and 20 bases separated the two germline ends. Per germline, CDR1 SGHDN and CDR2 FVKESK. The CDR3 has 16 residues. CDR3 loop: CASSKTGTDTINEQFF. DNA for the CDR3: TGTGCCAGCAGCAAAACCGGGACGGATACCATCAATGAGCAGTTCTTC. Full variable domain (missing parts from reference TRBV14 and TRBJ2-1): EAGVTQFPSHSVIEKGQTVTLRCDPISGHDNLYWYRRVMGKEIKFLLHFVKESKQDESGMPNNRFLAERTGGTYSTLKVQPAELEDSGVYFCASSKTGTDTINEQFFGPGTRLTVL.

This clone was counted a single time. The chain recombines TRBV27 with TRBJ1-1, with D tentatively TRBD1 (5 bases). Germline-derived CDR1 and CDR2 are MNHEY and SMNVEV (reference sequence). The CDR3 consists of 16 residues. V shed 5 bases and J shed 0 bases, with 16 bases lying between them. CDR3 sequence: CASSPGTAVMNTEAFF. The CDR3 DNA is TGTGCCAGCAGTCCCGGGACCGCCGTTATGAACACTGAAGCTTTCTTT.

The chain links TRBV2 to TRBJ2-7; 11 positions agree with TRBD1. J lost 4 bases, V lost 4 bases, and 3 bases had no gene match. Germline values: CDR1 SNHLY, CDR2 FYNNEI. CDR3 length: 14 amino acids. The CDR3 protein is CASSGGTGGYEQYF. In DNA, the CDR3 is TGTGCCAGCAGTGGCGGGACAGGGGGGTACGAGCAGTACTTC.

For this clone: Other DNA sequences from this sample encode an identical CDR3 as well. V is TRBV27 and J is TRBJ2-3; D gene uncertain. This CDR3 has 11 amino acids. Germline CDR1 and CDR2: MNHEY and SMNVEV (reference sequence). V lost 4 bases and J lost 4, with 3 bases in between. CDR3 coding DNA: TGTGCCAGCAGTTATGCAGATACGCAGTATTTT. It encodes CASSYADTQYF.

The chain is built from TRBV30 and TRBJ2-5, with D possibly TRBD1 on 5 matching bases. The ends were cut back, 0 bases at V and 4 bases at J, with 9 bases in the middle. Germline CDR1 and CDR2: GTSNPN and SVGIG (reference sequence). The CDR3 runs 13 residues. The CDR3 DNA follows: TGTGCCTGGAGTGTAGGGCAGGGAGAGACCCAGTACTTC. This codes for CAWSVGQGETQYF.

This CDR3 is CASSLSPGQTGELFF. The CDR3 nucleotides are TGTGCCAGCAGTTTATCTCCAGGGCAAACCGGGGAGCTGTTTTTT. The chain combines TRBV27 with TRBJ2-2, with a weak D call TRBD1 (5 bases). Trimming stripped 0 bases from V and 5 bases from J, with 10 bases between. Germline V gives CDR1 MNHEY, CDR2 SMNVEV (reference sequence). The CDR3 runs to 15 residues.

J is TRBJ2-5 and V is TRBV30; a possible D gene is TRBD2 (5 bases). Between the trimmed V and J ends, which lost 3 bases and 5 bases, there was a span of 19 bases. CDR3 length equals 15 residues. Germline V gene lookup returns CDR1 GTSNPN and CDR2 SVGIG (reference sequence). The CDR3 DNA sequence: TGTGCCTGGAGCTCCGGGGTAGGGCCCAGGGAGACCCAGTACTTC. Translated: CAWSSGVGPRETQYF.

As regards this clone: This sample also contains other DNA sequences that code for the same CDR3. The chain carries TRBV27 and TRBJ2-7; D possibly corresponds to TRBD1 (6 bases). V was trimmed by 5 bases and J by 2 bases, leaving 13 bases between them. Germline values: CDR1 MNHEY, CDR2 SMNVEV (reference sequence). The CDR3 runs 14 residues. This CDR3 reads CASSPRQDPYEQYF. CDR3 sequence (DNA): TGTGCCAGCAGTCCTCGACAGGACCCCTACGAGCAGTACTTC.

The V and J genes are TRBV25-1 and TRBJ2-2, with D possibly being TRBD2 (5 bases). The germline V and J ends were trimmed by 5 bases and 4 bases, with 8 bases remaining between them. Looked up from germline, CDR1 is MGHDK and CDR2 is SYGVNS. The CDR3 is 13 residues long. The CDR3 DNA reads TGTGCCAGCAGTTATCGGGGCACCGGGGAGCTGTTTTTT. It yields the protein CASSYRGTGELFF.

This chain links TRBV7-9 with TRBJ2-5; possibly TRBD2 for D (6 bases). The CDR3 is 15 amino acids. The V gene lost 2 bases and the J gene lost 1 base, with 11 bases spanning the gap. Germline V gene lookup returns CDR1 SEHNR and CDR2 FQNEAQ (reference sequence). CDR3 in DNA: TGTGCCAGCAGCTTATTCACTAGCCTCCAAGAGACCCAGTACTTC. Protein product: CASSLFTSLQETQYF.

The genes are TRBV19 and TRBJ1-1, with D perhaps matching TRBD1 (6 bases). Germline CDR1 LNHDA, CDR2 SQIVND (reference sequence). There are 15 residues in the CDR3. The germline V and J ends were trimmed by 6 bases and 0 bases, with 14 bases remaining between them. The CDR3 is CASSQGPLMNTEAFF. As DNA, the CDR3 is TGTGCCAGTAGCCAGGGGCCCCTGATGAACACTGAAGCTTTCTTT. The full variable domain, its missing parts supplied by reference TRBV19 and TRBJ1-1, is DGGITQSPKYLFRKEGQNVTLSCEQNLNHDAMYWYRQDPGQGLRLIYYSQIVNDFQKGDIAEGYSVSREKKESFPLTVTSAQKNPTAFYLCASSQGPLMNTEAFFGQGTRLTVV.

The V and J genes are TRBV27 and TRBJ1-2; 10 bases agree with TRBD1. CDR3 length equals 14 residues. The V and J ends lost 4 bases and 8 bases, in that order; junction bases with no gene match: 7. CDR1 is MNHEY, CDR2 SMNVEV, per germline (reference sequence). In nucleotides, the CDR3 is TGTGCCAGCAGTTCCGGGACAGGGGTCGGCGGCTACACCTTC. Translated, it gives CASSSGTGVGGYTF.